These 14 T cell receptor beta chains were all obtained from the same sample, sequenced in a study of cytomegalovirus exposure and HLA in healthy donors. PCR used 60 Vbeta primers and 13 Jbeta primers. Only in-frame clones appear in the TCRdb table, and some are missing; sequencing was by immunoSEQ multiplex PCR. The table includes about 140,000 clones, over 75% detected once. The sample was PBMCs. The receptors were sampled from a male donor in good health and CMV-seronegative.

The J gene is TRBJ2-5, the V gene TRBV2, with 10 bases aligning to TRBD1. Germline loops: CDR1 SNHLY, CDR2 FYNNEI. This CDR3 spans 15 amino acids. The junction had 6 bases not matched to a gene; V was cut back by 3 bases and J by 5 bases. The CDR3 coding sequence is TGTGCCAGCAGTGACGGGACAGGGGCGGGGGAGACCCAGTACTTC. Residues: CASSDGTGAGETQYF.

This chain joins TRBV7-3 and TRBJ2-5; no definite D call. This CDR3 is 14 amino acids long. Trimming removed 2 bases at V and 5 bases at J, with 12 bases between. Germline assignment: CDR1 SGHTA and CDR2 FQGTGA. DNA of the CDR3: TGTGCCAGCAGCTTAGCGGCAGTCGGGGAGACCCAGTACTTC. Amino acids: CASSLAAVGETQYF.

This clone was seen a single time. The chain employs TRBV6-6 and TRBJ2-1; tentative D call: TRBD2 (5 bases). V lost 10 bases to trimming and J lost 4 bases, with 17 bases between them. Germline loops: CDR1 MNHNY, CDR2 SVGAGI (reference sequence). The length of the CDR3 is 14 residues. The CDR3 nucleotides are TGTGCCACTCAGTTGGACTTCGAGTACAATGAGCAGTTCTTC. This translates into CATQLDFEYNEQFF.

The chain joins TRBV5-4 to TRBJ2-7; 8 bases agree with TRBD2. The germline V gene has CDR1 SGHNT and CDR2 YYREEE (reference sequence). This CDR3 has 15 amino acids. V trimming: 4 bases; J trimming: 5 bases; junction bases outside the gene matches: 11. The CDR3 DNA follows: TGTGCCAGCAGCCCGGGAGGGACGGTCGGAAACGAGCAGTACTTC. This gives the protein CASSPGGTVGNEQYF.

The chain combines TRBV11-2 with TRBJ2-7, with a possible D match to TRBD1 (6 bases). The CDR3 has 13 amino acids. Trimming removed 5 bases at V and 6 bases at J, with 14 bases between. Germline CDR1 SGHAT, CDR2 FQNNGV. CDR3 sequence reads: CASSQAEGGEQYF. CDR3 nucleotides: TGTGCCAGCAGCCAAGCGGAAGGGGGCGAGCAGTACTTC.

The chain uses TRBV5-1 and TRBJ1-1; D perhaps matches TRBD1 (6 bases). Germline CDR1 and CDR2: SGHRS and YFSETQ. The CDR3 covers 16 residues. V lost 4 bases, J lost 0 bases, and 16 bases lay in between. The CDR3: CASSPDRSLMNTEAFF. The CDR3, as DNA: TGCGCCAGCAGCCCCGACAGGAGTCTTATGAACACTGAAGCTTTCTTT.

The chain is built from TRBV18 and TRBJ1-4, with D possibly matching TRBD1 (5 bases). Deletions cut 3 bases from V and 8 bases from J, with 19 bases between. In germline, CDR1 is KGHSH, CDR2 LQKENI. The CDR3 is 16 residues long. The CDR3 is CASSPSQEGILEKLFF. The CDR3 DNA reads TGTGCCAGCTCACCCTCACAGGAGGGCATTCTCGAAAAACTGTTTTTT.

This rearrangement joins TRBV11-3 to TRBJ2-1; TRBD2 aligns across 11 bases. This CDR3 region has 17 residues. The V gene end was trimmed by 5 bases and the J gene end by 0 bases; junction bases not matched to a gene: 6. Germline V gene data show CDR1 as SGHNT and CDR2 as YENEEA. This CDR3 reads CASSLGLADYSYNEQFF. In nucleotides, the CDR3 is TGTGCCAGCAGCCTGGGACTAGCGGACTACTCCTACAATGAGCAGTTCTTC.

The chain couples TRBV6-5 to TRBJ2-5; possibly TRBD1 for D (6 bases). Matching the DNA end better, TRBJ2-7 makes the J call doubtful. The CDR3 is 14 residues long. Germline V gives CDR1 MNHEY, CDR2 SVGAGI. This chain's CDR3 is CASSLRQVTYEQYF. CDR3 bases: TGTGCCAGCAGTCTAAGACAGGTTACCTACGAGCAGTACTTC.

This sequence joins TRBV6-5 and TRBJ2-3; 10 bases fit TRBD2. V lost 5 bases and J lost 3; bases outside the gene matches: 2. This CDR3 has 14 residues. The germline gives CDR1 MNHEY, CDR2 SVGAGI. CDR3 nucleotide sequence: TGTGCCAGCAGTCCGACTAGCGGGACAGATACGCAGTATTTT. It yields the protein CASSPTSGTDTQYF.

In this sample, this clone turned up once. V usage is TRBV10-3 and J usage is TRBJ2-7; D gene uncertain. The length of the CDR3 is 13 residues. Germline V gene lookup returns CDR1 ENHRY and CDR2 SYGVKD. V dropped 6 bases and J dropped 3 bases, with 12 bases sitting between them. The CDR3: CAISQDKIYEQYF. The CDR3 DNA is TGTGCCATCAGCCAAGACAAGATCTACGAGCAGTACTTC.

The rearrangement uses TRBV27 and TRBJ2-1; TRBD2 matches at 11 bases. Germline CDR1 MNHEY, CDR2 SMNVEV (reference sequence). This CDR3 comprises 14 residues. The J segment lost 6 bases and the V segment lost 9 bases, leaving 7 bases of the junction unmatched. CDR3 bases: TGTGCCAGTACGGTCCTAGCGGGAGGCAATGAGCAGTTCTTC. The encoded protein is CASTVLAGGNEQFF.

The V gene is TRBV27, the J gene TRBJ2-5; D call uncertain. The end of the DNA fits TRBJ2-7 better, so the J call may be wrong. Germline values: CDR1 MNHEY, CDR2 SMNVEV (reference sequence). The CDR3 extends over 12 amino acids. The CDR3 coding sequence is TGTGCCGTCCAGAGGAGCTCCTACGAGCAGTACTTC. Its translation: CAVQRSSYEQYF.

The J gene is TRBJ1-4, the V gene TRBV7-8; no definite D call. The germline V and J ends were trimmed by 2 bases and 2 bases, with 6 bases remaining between them. The length of the CDR3 is 14 residues. In germline, CDR1 is SGHVS, CDR2 FQNEAQ. The DNA for the CDR3 is TGTGCCAGCAGCTTATCTGAGACTAATGAAAAACTGTTTTTT. It codes for CASSLSETNEKLFF.